This entry is about one T cell receptor beta chain. Its matching antigen is unknown. The data were obtained in a study of T cells in Graves' hyperthyroidism and ophthalmopathy. The CDR3 is 19 residues long. Germline V gene sequence: CDR1 SGHAT, CDR2 FQDESV (reference sequence). The V segment lost 3 bases and the J segment 0 bases; nucleotides outside the gene matches: 10. Patients aged 18 to 65 with hyperthyroidism were newly diagnosed, with duration under 2 months. RNA transcripts provided the source from which TCR beta CDR3 regions were amplified. HTBI primers were employed in a first-round RT-PCR of the TCR CDR3. TCRdb re-called the multiplex PCR reads with MiXCR, one entry per CDR3 protein. Here the sample spans approximately 520,000 distinct CDR3 sequences, less than 25% being singletons. Findings and caveats of the study: Most thyroid-expanded clonotypes above 0.001 were also found in blood.

Sequencing was performed on blood. This TCR was sampled from a man aged 18 to 29 with Graves' hyperthyroidism. The genes are TRBV11-1 and TRBJ2-2; 10 bases are shared with TRBD2. CDR3 in amino acids: CASSFRWLAGAPNTGELFF. The CDR3, as DNA: TGTGCCAGCAGCTTCAGGTGGCTAGCGGGGGCCCCGAACACCGGGGAGCTGTTTTTT.